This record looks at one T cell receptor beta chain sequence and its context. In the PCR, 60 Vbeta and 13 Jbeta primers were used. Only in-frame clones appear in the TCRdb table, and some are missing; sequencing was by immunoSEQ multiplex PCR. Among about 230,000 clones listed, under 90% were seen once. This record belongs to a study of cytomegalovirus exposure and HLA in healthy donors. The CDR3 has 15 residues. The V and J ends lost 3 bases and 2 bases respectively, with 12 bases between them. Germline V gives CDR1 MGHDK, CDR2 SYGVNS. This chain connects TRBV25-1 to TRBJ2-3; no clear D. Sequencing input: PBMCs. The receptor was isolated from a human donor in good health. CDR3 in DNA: TGTGCCAGCAGTGATCTACCACCCCCCACAGATACGCAGTATTTT. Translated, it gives CASSDLPPPTDTQYF.